Described below is a single T cell receptor beta chain sequence and its context. The repertoire was sequenced with immunoSEQ multiplex PCR; TCRdb's copy has only in-frame clones and lacks some. There are 50,000 to 65,000 clones in the sample; around 93% occur only once, and approximately 3.4% lies in the top ten. The CDR3 has 16 residues. V lost 3 bases to trimming and J lost 5 bases; unmatched junction nucleotides: 12. Germline V gene lookup returns CDR1 MDHEN and CDR2 SYDVKM. These data belong to a study of T cell changes during pregnancy in multiple sclerosis. This receptor was taken from a female donor with multiple sclerosis, enrolled in a pregnancy study. The sample here was CD8+ T cells from peripheral blood mononuclear cells, taken in the second trimester of pregnancy. The rearrangement links TRBV28 to TRBJ2-5, with TRBD2 matching 7 bases. The CDR3 coding sequence is TGTGCCAGCAGTTTGGGGCTAGCGGAAGTTGGGGAGACCCAGTACTTC. Protein product: CASSLGLAEVGETQYF. Filled out from reference TRBV28 and TRBJ2-5, the complete variable domain reads DVKVTQSSRYLVKRTGEKVFLECVQDMDHENMFWYRQDPGLGLRLIYFSYDVKMKEKGDIPEGYSVSREKKERFSLILESASTNQTSMYLCASSLGLAEVGETQYFGPGTRLLVL.